This T cell receptor (beta chain) is drawn from a study of blood T cell repertoires in COVID-19. Study in general: The United States, Italy and Spain provided the acute and convalescent COVID-19 samples.

The data were produced by immunoSEQ multiplex PCR, yet TCRdb's version contains in-frame clones alone and is incomplete. Among approximately 390,000 clones listed, about 90% were seen once. This clone was counted a single time. This CDR3 region has 12 residues. Germline trimming cut 5 bases from V and 6 bases from J; bases unmatched to any gene: 4. Germline lookup yields CDR1 SEHNR and CDR2 FQNEAQ (reference sequence). This clonotype was sampled from a man in his late teens or twenties with active or convalescent COVID-19. Sequenced input: peripheral blood. The rearrangement uses TRBV7-9 and TRBJ2-7; TRBD1 aligns across 7 bases. CDR3 amino acids: CASSADRVEQYF. DNA of the CDR3: TGTGCCAGCAGCGCAGACAGGGTCGAGCAGTACTTC.